One T cell receptor (beta chain) is described in this entry. Antigen unknown. Per the germline V gene, CDR1 is KGHDR and CDR2 is SFDVKD. The CDR3 is made up of 16 amino acids. Trimming cost V 4 bases and J 4 bases, with 16 bases left between them. This specimen belongs to a study of T cell responses to AZD1222 COVID-19 vaccine. Study-wide background: Pooling covered second doses at about 4 or about 12 weeks.

Whole-study results and caveats: Baseline seropositivity characterized only a handful of AZD1222 recipients. Mostly white British, mostly female donors; authors suggested clonal diversity may be underestimated. Spike was spanned by vaccine-associated CD4 TCRs, which were dominant at 160-218 and 743-854.

Clones were sequenced by immunoSEQ multiplex PCR, and TCRdb holds only the in-frame ones, with some missing. The repertoire has around 160,000 clones, nearly 90% of them found once; the top ten carry 5.1%. This sequence joins TRBV24-1 and TRBJ2-1, with D possibly being TRBD1 or TRBD2 (6 bases each). This material consisted of peripheral blood, taken on day 0 of AZD1222 vaccination. This TCR came from an adult in good health. The CDR3 bases are TGTGCCACCAGTGACGGGGGACATCACCAGTACAATGAGCAGTTCTTC. This encodes CATSDGGHHQYNEQFF.